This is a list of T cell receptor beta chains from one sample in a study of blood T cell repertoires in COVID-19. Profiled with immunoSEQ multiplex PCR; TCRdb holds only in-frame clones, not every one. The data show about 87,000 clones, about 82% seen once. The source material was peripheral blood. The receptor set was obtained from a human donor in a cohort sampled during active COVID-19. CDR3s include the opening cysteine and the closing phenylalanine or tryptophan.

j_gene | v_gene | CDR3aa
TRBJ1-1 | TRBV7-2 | CASSLEGANTEAFF
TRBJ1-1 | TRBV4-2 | CASSPRVRADTEAFF
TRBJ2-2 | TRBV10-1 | CASSEPSGSGTGELFF
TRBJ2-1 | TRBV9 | CASSVNIYNEQFF
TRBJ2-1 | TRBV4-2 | CASSRRGGSSYNEQFF
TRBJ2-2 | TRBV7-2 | CASSTRQGNTGELFF
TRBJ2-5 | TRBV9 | CASSVDQQETQYF
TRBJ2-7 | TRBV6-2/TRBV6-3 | CASSYHGMGNEQYF
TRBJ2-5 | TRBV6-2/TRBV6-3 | CASSYFGGYQETQYF
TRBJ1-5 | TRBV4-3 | CASSQQRRDRARVSNQPQHF
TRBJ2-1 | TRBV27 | CASSLSGTYNEQFF
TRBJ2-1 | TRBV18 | CASSSPEVFYNEQFF
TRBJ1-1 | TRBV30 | CACNRAGSEAFF
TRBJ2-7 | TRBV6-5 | CASSYGHPGEKQYF
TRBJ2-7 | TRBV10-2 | CASSFGTYEQYF
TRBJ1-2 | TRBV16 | CASSLTATGGNYGYTF
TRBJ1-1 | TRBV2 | CASSEGGGITEAFF
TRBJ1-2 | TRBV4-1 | CASTPEVRGLDYGYTF
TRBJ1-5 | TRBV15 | CATSRDLIQLFNQPQHF
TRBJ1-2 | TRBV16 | CASSQVVQENYGYTF
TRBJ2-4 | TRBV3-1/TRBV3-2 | CASSSPGLAEKGNIQYF
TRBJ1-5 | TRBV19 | CASSKGQSNQPQHF